Reported below is one T cell receptor beta chain. The antigen is not known. Making use of molecular barcodes, quantitative 5'-RACE generated TCR beta libraries. TCRdb re-derived calls from the 5' RACE reads in MiXCR, one entry per CDR3 protein. The sample lists 250,000 to 300,000 distinct CDR3 sequences, 15% to 25% seen once, with roughly 7.4% in the top ten. The data were taken from a study of CD8 T cells in ankylosing spondylitis. Study-level points and caveats: Eight or nine highly homologous variants formed a TCR beta motif that appeared characteristic of ankylosing spondylitis blood. Enrichment of disease-linked clones was reportedly significant in matched ankylosing spondylitis synovial fluid.

Trimming at V came to 1 base and at J to 6 bases, leaving 7 bases not matched to a gene. This CDR3 contains 16 residues. Germline CDR1 and CDR2: MGHDK and SYGVNS. J is TRBJ2-2 and V is TRBV25-1, with TRBD1 matching over 8 bases. This receptor was taken from a male donor with ankylosing spondylitis or in good health (not recorded which). Material: blood, either unsorted or a sorted T cell fraction (not recorded which). This CDR3 reads CASSESGRGPPGELFF. The CDR3 DNA reads as TGTGCCAGCAGTGAATCCGGCAGGGGGCCGCCCGGGGAGCTGTTTTTT.